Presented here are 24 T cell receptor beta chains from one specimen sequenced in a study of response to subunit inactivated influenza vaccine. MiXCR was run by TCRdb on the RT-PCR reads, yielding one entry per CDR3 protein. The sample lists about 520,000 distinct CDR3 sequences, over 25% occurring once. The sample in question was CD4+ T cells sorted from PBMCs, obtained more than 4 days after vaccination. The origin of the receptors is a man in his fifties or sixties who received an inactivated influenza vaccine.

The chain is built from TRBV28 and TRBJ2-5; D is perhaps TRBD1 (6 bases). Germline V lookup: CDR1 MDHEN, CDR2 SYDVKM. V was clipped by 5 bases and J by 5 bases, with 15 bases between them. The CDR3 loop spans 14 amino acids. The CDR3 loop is CASSQPGDLETQYF. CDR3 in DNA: TGTGCCAGCAGTCAACCAGGGGATTTGGAGACCCAGTACTTC.

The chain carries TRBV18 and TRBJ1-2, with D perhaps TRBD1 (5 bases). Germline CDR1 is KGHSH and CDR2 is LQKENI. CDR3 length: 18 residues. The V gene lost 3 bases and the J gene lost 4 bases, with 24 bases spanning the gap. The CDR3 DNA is TGTGCCAGCTCACCGATGATTACAGGCCAGACCTCCGGCTATGGCTACACCTTC. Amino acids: CASSPMITGQTSGYGYTF. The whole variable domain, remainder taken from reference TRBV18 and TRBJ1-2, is NAGVMQNPRHLVRRRGQEARLRCSPMKGHSHVYWYRQLPEEGLKFMVYLQKENIIDESGMPKERFSAEFPKEGPSILRIQQVVRGDSAAYFCASSPMITGQTSGYGYTFGSGTRLTVV.

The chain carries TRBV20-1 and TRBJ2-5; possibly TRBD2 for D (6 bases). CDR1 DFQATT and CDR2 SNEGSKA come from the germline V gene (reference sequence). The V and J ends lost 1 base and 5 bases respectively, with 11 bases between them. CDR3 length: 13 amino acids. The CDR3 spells CSARAGGGETQYF. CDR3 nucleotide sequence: TGCAGTGCTAGAGCCGGGGGTGGGGAGACCCAGTACTTC.

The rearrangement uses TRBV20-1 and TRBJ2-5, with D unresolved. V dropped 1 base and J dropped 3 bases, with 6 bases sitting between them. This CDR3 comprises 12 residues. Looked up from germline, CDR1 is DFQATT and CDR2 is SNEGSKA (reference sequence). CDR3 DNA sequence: TGCAGTGCTAGAGGCAGTAAAGAGACCCAGTACTTC. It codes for CSARGSKETQYF.

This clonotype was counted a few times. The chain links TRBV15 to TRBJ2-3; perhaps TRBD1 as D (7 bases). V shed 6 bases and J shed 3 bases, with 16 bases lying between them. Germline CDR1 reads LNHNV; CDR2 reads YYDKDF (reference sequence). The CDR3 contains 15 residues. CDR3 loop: CATRGKQGRTDTQYF. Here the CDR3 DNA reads TGTGCCACCAGGGGTAAACAGGGGAGGACAGATACGCAGTATTTT. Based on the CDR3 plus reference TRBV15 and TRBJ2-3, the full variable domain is DAMVIQNPRYQVTQFGKPVTLSCSQTLNHNVMYWYQQKSSQAPKLLFHYYDKDFNNEADTPDNFQSRRPNTSFCFLDIRSPGLGDTAMYLCATRGKQGRTDTQYFGPGTRLTVL.

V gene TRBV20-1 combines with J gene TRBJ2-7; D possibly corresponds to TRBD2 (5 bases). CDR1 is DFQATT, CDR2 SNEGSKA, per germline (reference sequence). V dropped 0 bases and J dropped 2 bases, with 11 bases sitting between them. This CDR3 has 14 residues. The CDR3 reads CSARDPASPYEQYF. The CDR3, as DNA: TGCAGTGCTAGAGATCCGGCTAGCCCCTACGAGCAGTACTTC.

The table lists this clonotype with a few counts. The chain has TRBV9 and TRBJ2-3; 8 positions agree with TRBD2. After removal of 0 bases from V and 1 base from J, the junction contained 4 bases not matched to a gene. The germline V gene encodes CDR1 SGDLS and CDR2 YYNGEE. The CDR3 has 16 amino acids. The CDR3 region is CASSVATAGGTDTQYF. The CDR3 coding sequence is TGTGCCAGCAGCGTAGCTACAGCGGGAGGCACAGATACGCAGTATTTT.

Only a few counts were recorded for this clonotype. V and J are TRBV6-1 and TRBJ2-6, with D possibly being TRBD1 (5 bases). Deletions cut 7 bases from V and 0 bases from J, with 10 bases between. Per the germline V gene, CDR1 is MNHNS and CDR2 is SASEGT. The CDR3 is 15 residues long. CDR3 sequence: CASTPGNSGANVLTF. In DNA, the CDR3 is TGTGCCAGCACGCCAGGGAACTCTGGGGCCAACGTCCTGACTTTC.

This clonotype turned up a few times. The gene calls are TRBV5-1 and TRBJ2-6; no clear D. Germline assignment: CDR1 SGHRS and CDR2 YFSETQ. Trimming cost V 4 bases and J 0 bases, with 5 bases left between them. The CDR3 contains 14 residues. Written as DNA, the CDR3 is TGCGCCAGCAGCCCCACCTCTGGGGCCAACGTCCTGACTTTC. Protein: CASSPTSGANVLTF.

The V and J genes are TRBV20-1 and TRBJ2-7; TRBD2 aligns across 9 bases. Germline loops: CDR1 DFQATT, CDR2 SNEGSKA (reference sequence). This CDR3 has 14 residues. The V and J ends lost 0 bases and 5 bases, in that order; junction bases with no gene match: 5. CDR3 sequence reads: CSARELAGVNEQYF. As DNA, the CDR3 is TGCAGTGCTAGAGAACTAGCGGGCGTAAACGAGCAGTACTTC.

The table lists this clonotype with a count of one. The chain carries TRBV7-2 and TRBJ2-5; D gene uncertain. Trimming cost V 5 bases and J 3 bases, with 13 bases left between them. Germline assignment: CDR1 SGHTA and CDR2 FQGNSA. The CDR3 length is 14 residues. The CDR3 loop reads CASSPPRQKETQYF. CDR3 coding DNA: TGTGCCAGCAGCCCACCTAGGCAAAAAGAGACCCAGTACTTC.

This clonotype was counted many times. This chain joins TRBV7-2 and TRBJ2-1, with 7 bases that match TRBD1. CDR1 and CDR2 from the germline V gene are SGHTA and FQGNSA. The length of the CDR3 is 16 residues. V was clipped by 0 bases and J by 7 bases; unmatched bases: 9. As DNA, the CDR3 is TGTGCCAGCAGCTTAGCCCCTACAGGGGTAGGAAATGAGCAGTTCTTC. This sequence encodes CASSLAPTGVGNEQFF. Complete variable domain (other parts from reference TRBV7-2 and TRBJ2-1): GAGVSQSPSNKVTEKGKDVELRCDPISGHTALYWYRQSLGQGLEFLIYFQGNSAPDKSGLPSDRFSAERTGGSVSTLTIQRTQQEDSAVYLCASSLAPTGVGNEQFFGPGTRLTVL.

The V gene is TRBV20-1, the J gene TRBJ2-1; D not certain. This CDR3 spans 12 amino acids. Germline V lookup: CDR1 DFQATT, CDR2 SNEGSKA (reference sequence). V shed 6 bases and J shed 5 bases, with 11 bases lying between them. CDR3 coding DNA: TGCAGTGCCAGAAGCGCCCACAATGAGCAGTTCTTC. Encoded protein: CSARSAHNEQFF.

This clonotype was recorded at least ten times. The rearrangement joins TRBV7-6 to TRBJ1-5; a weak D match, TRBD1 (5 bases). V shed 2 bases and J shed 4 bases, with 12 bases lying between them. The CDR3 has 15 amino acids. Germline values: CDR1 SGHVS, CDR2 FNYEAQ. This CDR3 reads CASSLQQGENQPQHF. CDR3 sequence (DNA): TGTGCCAGCAGCTTACAGCAGGGAGAGAATCAGCCCCAGCATTTT.

The CDR3 region has the DNA TGTGCCACCAGCCCAGGACGGGGCCCGGGAGATACGCAGTATTTT. As protein: CATSPGRGPGDTQYF. The chain joins TRBV24-1 to TRBJ2-3; D is tentatively TRBD1 or TRBD2 (5 bases each). The V gene's germline CDR1 is KGHDR and CDR2 SFDVKD. Trimming removed 7 bases from V and 5 bases from J, with 18 bases in between. This CDR3 spans 15 amino acids.

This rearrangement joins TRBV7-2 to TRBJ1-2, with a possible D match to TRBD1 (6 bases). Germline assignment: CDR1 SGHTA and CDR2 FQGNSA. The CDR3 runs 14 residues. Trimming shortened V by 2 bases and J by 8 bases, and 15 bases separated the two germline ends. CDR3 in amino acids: CASSLYRESKGYTF. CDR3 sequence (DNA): TGTGCCAGCAGCTTATACAGGGAGAGTAAAGGCTACACCTTC.

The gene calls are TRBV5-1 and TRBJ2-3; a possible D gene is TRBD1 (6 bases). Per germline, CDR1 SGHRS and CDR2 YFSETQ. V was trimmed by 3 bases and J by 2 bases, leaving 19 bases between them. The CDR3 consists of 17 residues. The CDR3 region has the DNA TGCGCCAGCAGCTCCCTACAGGGTTTTCGGACCACAGATACGCAGTATTTT. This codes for CASSSLQGFRTTDTQYF.

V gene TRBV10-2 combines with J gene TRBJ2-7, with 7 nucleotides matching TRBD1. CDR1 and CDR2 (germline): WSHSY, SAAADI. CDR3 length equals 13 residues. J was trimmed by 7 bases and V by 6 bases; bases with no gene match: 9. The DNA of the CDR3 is TGCGCCAGCAGGGTAGGACAGGCCGGGGAGCAGTACTTC. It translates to CASRVGQAGEQYF.

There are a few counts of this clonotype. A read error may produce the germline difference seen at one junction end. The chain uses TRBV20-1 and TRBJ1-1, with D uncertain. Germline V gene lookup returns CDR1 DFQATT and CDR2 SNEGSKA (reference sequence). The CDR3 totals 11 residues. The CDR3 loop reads CGARQATEAFF. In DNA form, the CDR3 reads TGCGGTGCACGTCAGGCCACTGAAGCTTTCTTT.

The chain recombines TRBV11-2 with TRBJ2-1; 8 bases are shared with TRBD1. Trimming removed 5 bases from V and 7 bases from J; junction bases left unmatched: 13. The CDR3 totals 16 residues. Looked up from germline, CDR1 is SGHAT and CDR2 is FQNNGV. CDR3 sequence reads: CASSPARQGAKNEQFF. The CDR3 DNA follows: TGTGCCAGCAGCCCCGCCCGTCAGGGGGCGAAGAATGAGCAGTTCTTC.

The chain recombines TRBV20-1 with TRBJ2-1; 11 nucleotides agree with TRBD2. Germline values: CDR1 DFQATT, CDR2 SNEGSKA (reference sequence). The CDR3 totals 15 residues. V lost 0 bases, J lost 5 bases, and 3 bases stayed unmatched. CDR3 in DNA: TGCAGTGCTAGAGAGTCGACTAGCGGGGACAATGAGCAGTTCTTC. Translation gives CSARESTSGDNEQFF.

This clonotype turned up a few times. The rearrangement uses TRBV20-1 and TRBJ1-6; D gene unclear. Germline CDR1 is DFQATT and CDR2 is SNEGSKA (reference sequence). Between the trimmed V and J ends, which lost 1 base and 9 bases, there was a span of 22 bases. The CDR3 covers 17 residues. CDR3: CSARASSRLAGTSPLHF. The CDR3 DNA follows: TGCAGTGCTAGAGCATCCAGTCGCCTTGCGGGTACTTCACCCCTCCACTTT.

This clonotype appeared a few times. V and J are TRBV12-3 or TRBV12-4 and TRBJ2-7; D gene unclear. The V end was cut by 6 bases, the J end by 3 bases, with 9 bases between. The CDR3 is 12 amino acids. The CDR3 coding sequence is TGTGCCAGCAGCATAGAATTCTACGAGCAGTACTTC. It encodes CASSIEFYEQYF.

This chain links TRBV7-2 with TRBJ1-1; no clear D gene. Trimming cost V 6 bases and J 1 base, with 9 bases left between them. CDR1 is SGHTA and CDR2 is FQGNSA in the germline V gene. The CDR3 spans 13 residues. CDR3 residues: CASSPWENTEAFF. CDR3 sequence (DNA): TGTGCCAGCAGTCCGTGGGAGAACACTGAAGCTTTCTTT.